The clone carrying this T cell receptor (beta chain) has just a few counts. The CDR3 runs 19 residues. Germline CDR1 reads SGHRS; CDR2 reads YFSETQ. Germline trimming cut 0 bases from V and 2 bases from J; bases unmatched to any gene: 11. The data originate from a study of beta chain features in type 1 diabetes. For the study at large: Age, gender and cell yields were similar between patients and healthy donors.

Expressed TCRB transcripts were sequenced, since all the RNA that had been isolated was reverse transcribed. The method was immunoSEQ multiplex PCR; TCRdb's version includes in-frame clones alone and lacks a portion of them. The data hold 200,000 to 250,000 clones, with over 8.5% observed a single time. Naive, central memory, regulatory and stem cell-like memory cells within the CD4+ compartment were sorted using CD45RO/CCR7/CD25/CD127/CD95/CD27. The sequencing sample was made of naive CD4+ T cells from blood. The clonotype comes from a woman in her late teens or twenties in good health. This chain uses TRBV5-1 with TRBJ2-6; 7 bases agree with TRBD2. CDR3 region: CASSLAGGIQRAGANVLTF. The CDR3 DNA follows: TGCGCCAGCAGCTTGGCCGGGGGGATTCAGAGAGCTGGGGCCAACGTCCTGACTTTC.